The T cell receptor beta chain described here comes from a study of shared clonotypes between healthy human individuals. Study-level findings and limits: How much donors shared clonotypes was expected to be affected by sequencing depth.

Details on this clone: Its antigen is not identified.

Sequenced by immunoSEQ multiplex PCR; TCRdb stores in-frame clones only, minus some. The table shows about 1.1 million clones, with around 77% occurring only once. The receptor was isolated from a man aged 18 to 35 in good health. Some clones in this sample may be carry-over from other donors' samples. The sequenced sample consisted of memory CD4+ T cells from PBMCs. Subset denoted: CD45RA-negative fraction.

DNA for the CDR3: TGTGCCAGTAGTAAATCAGGACACTTCCACTCCTACGAGCAGTACTTC. Its protein is CASSKSGHFHSYEQYF. V gene TRBV19 combines with J gene TRBJ2-7, with D possibly TRBD1 on 5 matching bases. Trimming shortened V by 4 bases and J by 0 bases, and 16 bases separated the two germline ends. The CDR3 is 16 amino acids. Germline CDR1 LNHDA, CDR2 SQIVND (reference sequence).